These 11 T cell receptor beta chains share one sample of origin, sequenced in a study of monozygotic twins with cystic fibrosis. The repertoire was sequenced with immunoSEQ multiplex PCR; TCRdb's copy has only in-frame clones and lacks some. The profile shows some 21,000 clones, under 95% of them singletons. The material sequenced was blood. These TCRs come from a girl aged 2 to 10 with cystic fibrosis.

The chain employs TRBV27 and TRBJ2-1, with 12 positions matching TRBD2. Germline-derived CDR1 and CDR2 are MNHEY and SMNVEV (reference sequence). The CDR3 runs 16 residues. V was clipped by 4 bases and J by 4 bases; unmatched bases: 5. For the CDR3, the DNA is TGTGCCAGCAGTTCTGGGACTAGCGGGTATTACAATGAGCAGTTCTTC. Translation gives CASSSGTSGYYNEQFF.

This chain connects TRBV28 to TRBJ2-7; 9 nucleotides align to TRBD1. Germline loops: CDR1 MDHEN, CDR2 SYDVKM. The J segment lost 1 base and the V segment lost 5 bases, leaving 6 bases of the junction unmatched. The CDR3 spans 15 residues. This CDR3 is CASSLGTGQSYEQYF. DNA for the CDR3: TGTGCCAGCAGTCTAGGGACAGGGCAATCCTACGAGCAGTACTTC. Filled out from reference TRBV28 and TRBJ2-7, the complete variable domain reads DVKVTQSSRYLVKRTGEKVFLECVQDMDHENMFWYRQDPGLGLRLIYFSYDVKMKEKGDIPEGYSVSREKKERFSLILESASTNQTSMYLCASSLGTGQSYEQYFGPGTRLTVT.

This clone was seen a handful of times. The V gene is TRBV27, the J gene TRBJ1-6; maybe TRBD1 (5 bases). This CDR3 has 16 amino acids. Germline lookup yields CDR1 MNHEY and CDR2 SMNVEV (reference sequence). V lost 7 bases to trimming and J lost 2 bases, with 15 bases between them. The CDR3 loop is CASKPWDVAYNSPLHF. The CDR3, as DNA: TGTGCCAGCAAACCCTGGGACGTCGCCTATAATTCACCCCTCCACTTT.

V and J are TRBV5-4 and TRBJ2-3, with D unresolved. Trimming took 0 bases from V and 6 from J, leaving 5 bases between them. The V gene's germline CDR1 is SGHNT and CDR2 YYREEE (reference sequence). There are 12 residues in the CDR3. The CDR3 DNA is TGTGCCAGCAGCTTGGCCGGTGATACGCAGTATTTT. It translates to CASSLAGDTQYF.

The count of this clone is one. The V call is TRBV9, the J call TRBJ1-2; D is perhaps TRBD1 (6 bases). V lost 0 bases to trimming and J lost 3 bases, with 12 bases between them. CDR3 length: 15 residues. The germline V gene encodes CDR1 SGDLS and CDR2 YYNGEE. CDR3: CASSVDRAGHYGYTF. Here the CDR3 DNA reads TGTGCCAGCAGCGTAGACAGGGCGGGGCACTATGGCTACACCTTC.

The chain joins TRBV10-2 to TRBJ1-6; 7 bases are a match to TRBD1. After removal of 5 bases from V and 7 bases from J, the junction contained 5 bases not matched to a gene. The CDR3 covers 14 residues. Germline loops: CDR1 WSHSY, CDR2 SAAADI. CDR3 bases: TGCGCCAGCAGTCGACAGGGTGTAAATTCACCCCTCCACTTT. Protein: CASSRQGVNSPLHF.

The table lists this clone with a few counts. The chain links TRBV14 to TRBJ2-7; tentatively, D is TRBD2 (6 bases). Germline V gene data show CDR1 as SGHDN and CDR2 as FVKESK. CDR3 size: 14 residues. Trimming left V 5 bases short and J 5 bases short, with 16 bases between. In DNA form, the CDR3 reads TGTGCCAGCAGCGGTTTTGGAGGGGCTAACGAGCAGTACTTC. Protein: CASSGFGGANEQYF.

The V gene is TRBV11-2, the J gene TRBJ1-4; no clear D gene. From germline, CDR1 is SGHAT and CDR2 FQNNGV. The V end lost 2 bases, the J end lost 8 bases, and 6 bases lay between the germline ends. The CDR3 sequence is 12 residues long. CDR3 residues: CASSLSQEKLFF. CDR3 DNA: TGTGCCAGCAGCTTATCTCAGGAAAAACTGTTTTTT.

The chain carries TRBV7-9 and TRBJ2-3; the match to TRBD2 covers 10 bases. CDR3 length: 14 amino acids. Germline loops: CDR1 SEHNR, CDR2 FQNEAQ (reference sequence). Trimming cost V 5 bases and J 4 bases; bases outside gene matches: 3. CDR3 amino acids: CASSPGTSADTQYF. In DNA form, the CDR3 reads TGTGCCAGCAGCCCGGGGACTAGCGCAGATACGCAGTATTTT.

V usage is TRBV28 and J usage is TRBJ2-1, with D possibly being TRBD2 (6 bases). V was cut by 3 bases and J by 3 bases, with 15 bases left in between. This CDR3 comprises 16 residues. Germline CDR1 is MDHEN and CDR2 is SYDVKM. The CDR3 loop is CASSFDGGSGYNEQFF. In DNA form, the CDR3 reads TGTGCCAGCAGTTTCGATGGAGGGAGTGGCTACAATGAGCAGTTCTTC. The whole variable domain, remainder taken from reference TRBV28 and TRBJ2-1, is DVKVTQSSRYLVKRTGEKVFLECVQDMDHENMFWYRQDPGLGLRLIYFSYDVKMKEKGDIPEGYSVSREKKERFSLILESASTNQTSMYLCASSFDGGSGYNEQFFGPGTRLTVL.

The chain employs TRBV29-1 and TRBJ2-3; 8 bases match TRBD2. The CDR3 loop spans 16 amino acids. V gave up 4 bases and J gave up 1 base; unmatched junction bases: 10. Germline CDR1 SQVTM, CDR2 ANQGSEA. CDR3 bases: TGCAGCGTTGCAAAGCGGGAGTTAATAGGCACAGATACGCAGTATTTT. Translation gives CSVAKRELIGTDTQYF.